The following is a T cell receptor (beta chain) sequence with its context. As yet, its antigen is unknown. This CDR3 contains 15 residues. The germline V gene encodes CDR1 MGHDK and CDR2 SYGVNS. V was clipped by 5 bases and J by 4 bases; unmatched bases: 5. These data come from a study of CD8+CD57+ T cells in acquired aplastic anemia. Study summary: Yields of DNA that came from sorted CD4+ and CD8+ cells averaged around 3 ug.

The study, taken as a whole, reports: Patients and controls turned out to have 25 to 30 CD8+ CDR3 sequences in common.

Sequenced patients had shown CD8+CD57+ cell expansion by flow cytometry. Profiles of TCR beta VDJ and CDR3 were generated from a genomic DNA template. TCRdb reprocessed the reads with MiXCR, giving one entry per CDR3 protein. The sample holds approximately 470,000 distinct CDR3 sequences; less than 35% are singletons and the top ten take 0.7% to 1%. The receptor was derived from a human donor with aplastic anemia. V usage is TRBV25-1 and J usage is TRBJ2-7; the match to TRBD2 covers 13 bases. The sequenced material came from sorted CD4+, CD8+, or CD8+CD57+ T cells (not recorded which) from PBMCs. This chain's CDR3 is CASSMMGLAGYEQYF. CDR3 nucleotides: TGTGCCAGCAGTATGATGGGACTAGCGGGGTACGAGCAGTACTTC.